This T cell receptor beta chain is drawn from a study of shared clonotypes between healthy human individuals. General study points: Among donors, sharing of clonotypes was expected to be affected by sequencing depth. Tissue TCR repertoires likely differ from these blood-only repertoires. Estimated clonotype richness was generally higher in naive than memory subsets. Clonotypes that were shared across a few donors made up approximately 5.1% of naive CD4 clonotypes.

Per germline, CDR1 SGHRS and CDR2 YFSETQ. This CDR3 is 18 amino acids long. The V gene end was trimmed by 4 bases and the J gene end by 0 bases; junction bases not matched to a gene: 14. Points on this clone: The antigen remains undetermined.

The repertoire was sequenced with immunoSEQ multiplex PCR; TCRdb's copy has only in-frame clones and lacks some. This sample has about 330,000 clones, with about 74% found just once. This receptor was obtained from a man aged 25-45 years in good health. The sequenced sample was memory CD4+ T cells sorted from blood. Subset: CD45RA-negative fraction. This chain joins TRBV5-1 and TRBJ1-1, with 8 bases lining up with TRBD1. The CDR3 bases are TGCGCCAGCAGCCGGGGGCGGGTGGGACAGGCTATGAACACTGAAGCTTTCTTT. This encodes CASSRGRVGQAMNTEAFF. The full variable domain, with the rest looked up from reference TRBV5-1 and TRBJ1-1, is KAGVTQTPRYLIKTRGQQVTLSCSPISGHRSVSWYQQTPGQGLQFLFEYFSETQRNKGNFPGRFSGRQFSNSRSEMNVSTLELGDSALYLCASSRGRVGQAMNTEAFFGQGTRLTVV.